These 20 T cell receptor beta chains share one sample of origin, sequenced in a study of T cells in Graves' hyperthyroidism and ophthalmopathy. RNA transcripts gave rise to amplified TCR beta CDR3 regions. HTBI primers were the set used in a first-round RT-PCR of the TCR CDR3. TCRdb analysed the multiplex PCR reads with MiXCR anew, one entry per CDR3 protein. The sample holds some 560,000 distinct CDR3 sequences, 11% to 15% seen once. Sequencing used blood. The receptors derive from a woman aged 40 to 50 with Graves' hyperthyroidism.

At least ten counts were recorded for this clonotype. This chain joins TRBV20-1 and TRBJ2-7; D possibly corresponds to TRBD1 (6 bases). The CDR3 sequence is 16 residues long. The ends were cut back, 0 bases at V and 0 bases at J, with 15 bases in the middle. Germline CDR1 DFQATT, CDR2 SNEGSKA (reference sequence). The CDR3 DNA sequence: TGCAGTGCTAGAGACCCAGGACAGCTATACTCCTACGAGCAGTACTTC. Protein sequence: CSARDPGQLYSYEQYF.

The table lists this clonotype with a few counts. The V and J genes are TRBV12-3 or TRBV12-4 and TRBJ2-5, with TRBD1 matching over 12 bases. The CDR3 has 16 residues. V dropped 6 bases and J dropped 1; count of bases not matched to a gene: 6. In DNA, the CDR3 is TGTGCCAGCAGCCGGGGACAGGGGGCCGTCCAAGAGACCCAGTACTTC. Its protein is CASSRGQGAVQETQYF.

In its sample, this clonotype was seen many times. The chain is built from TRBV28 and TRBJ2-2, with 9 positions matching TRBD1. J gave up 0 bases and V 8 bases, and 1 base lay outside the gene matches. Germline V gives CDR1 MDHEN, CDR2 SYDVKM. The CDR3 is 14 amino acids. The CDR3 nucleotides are TGTGCCAGCGGGGACAGGGCGAACACCGGGGAGCTGTTTTTT. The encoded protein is CASGDRANTGELFF. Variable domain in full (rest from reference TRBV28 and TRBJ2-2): DVKVTQSSRYLVKRTGEKVFLECVQDMDHENMFWYRQDPGLGLRLIYFSYDVKMKEKGDIPEGYSVSREKKERFSLILESASTNQTSMYLCASGDRANTGELFFGEGSRLTVL.

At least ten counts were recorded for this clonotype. This CDR3 is CASGSPGLAGEQYF. CDR3 DNA: TGCGCCAGCGGCTCTCCCGGACTAGCGGGGGAGCAGTACTTC. This rearrangement joins TRBV10-2 to TRBJ2-7; 12 bases fit TRBD2. Germline assignment: CDR1 WSHSY and CDR2 SAAADI. V lost 8 bases, J lost 7 bases, and 9 bases stayed unmatched. This CDR3 comprises 14 residues.

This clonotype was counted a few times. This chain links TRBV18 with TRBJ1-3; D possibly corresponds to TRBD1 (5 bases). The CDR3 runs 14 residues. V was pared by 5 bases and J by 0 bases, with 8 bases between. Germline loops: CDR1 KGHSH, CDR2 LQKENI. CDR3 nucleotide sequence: TGTGCCAGCTCAATGGGGGGCTCTGGAAACACCATATATTTT. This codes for CASSMGGSGNTIYF.

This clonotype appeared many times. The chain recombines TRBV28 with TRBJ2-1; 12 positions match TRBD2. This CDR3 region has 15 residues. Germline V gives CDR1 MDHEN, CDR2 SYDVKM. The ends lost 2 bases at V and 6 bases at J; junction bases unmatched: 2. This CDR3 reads CASSLLAGGTNEQFF. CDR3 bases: TGTGCCAGCAGTTTACTAGCGGGAGGGACCAATGAGCAGTTCTTC.

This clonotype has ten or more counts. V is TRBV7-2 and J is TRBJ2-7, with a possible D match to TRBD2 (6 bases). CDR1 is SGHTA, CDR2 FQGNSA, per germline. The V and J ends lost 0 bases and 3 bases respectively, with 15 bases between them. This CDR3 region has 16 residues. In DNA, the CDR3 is TGTGCCAGCAGCTTAGCGCTTGATAGCGGAATCTACGAGCAGTACTTC. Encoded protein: CASSLALDSGIYEQYF.

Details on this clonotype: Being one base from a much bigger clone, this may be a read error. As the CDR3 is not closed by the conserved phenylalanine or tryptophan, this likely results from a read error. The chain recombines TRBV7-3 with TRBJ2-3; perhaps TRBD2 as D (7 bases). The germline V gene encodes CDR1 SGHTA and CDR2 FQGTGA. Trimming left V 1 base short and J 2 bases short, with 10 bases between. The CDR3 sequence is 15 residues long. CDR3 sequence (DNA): TGTGCCAGCAGCTTAATTGGGGGGGCCACAGATACGCAGTATGTT. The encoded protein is CASSLIGGATDTQYV.

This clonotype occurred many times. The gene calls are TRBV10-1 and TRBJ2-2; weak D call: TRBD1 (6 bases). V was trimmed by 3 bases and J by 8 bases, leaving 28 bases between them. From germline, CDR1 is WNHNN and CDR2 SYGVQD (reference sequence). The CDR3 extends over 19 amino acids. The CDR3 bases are TGCGCCAGCAGTGACAAGAATCCAAGGGCAGGGGCGTCGGGTGGGGAGCTGTTTTTT. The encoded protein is CASSDKNPRAGASGGELFF.

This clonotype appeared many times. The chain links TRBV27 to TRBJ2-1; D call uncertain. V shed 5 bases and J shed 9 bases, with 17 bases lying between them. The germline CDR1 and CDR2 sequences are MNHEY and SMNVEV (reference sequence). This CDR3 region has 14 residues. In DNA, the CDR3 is TGTGCCAGCAGTCGATTCTTGACGGTCGGTGAGCAGTTCTTC. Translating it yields CASSRFLTVGEQFF.

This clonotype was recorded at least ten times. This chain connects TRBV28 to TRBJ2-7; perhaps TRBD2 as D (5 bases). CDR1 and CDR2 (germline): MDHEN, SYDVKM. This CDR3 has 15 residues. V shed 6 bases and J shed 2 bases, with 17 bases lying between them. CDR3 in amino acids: CASRSRPGYAYEQYF. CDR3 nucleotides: TGTGCCAGCAGATCACGCCCGGGGTACGCCTACGAGCAGTACTTC.

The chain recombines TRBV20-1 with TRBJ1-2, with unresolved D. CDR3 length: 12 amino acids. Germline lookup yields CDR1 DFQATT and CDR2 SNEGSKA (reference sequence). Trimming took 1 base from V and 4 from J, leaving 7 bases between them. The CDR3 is CSARAGSYGYTF. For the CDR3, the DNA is TGCAGTGCTAGAGCGGGTAGCTATGGCTACACCTTC.

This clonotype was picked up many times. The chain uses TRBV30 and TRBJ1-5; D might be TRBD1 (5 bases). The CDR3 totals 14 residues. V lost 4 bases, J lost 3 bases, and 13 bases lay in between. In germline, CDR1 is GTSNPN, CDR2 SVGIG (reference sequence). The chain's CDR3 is CAWTAGQLNQPQHF. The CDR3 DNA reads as TGTGCCTGGACCGCGGGGCAGCTCAATCAGCCCCAGCATTTT.

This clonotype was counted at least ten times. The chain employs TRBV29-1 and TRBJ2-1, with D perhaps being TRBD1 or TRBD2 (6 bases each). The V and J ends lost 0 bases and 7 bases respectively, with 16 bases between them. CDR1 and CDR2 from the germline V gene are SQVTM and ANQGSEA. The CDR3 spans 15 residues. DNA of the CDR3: TGCAGCGTTGAAGACTGGGGGGCATTTTCAAATGAGCAGTTCTTC. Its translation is CSVEDWGAFSNEQFF.

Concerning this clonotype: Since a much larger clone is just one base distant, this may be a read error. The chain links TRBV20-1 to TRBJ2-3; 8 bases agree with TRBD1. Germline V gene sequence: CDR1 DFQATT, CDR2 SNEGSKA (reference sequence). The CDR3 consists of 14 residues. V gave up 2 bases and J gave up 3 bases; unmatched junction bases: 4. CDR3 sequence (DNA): TGCAGTGCTAGACTACAGGGGGTGACAGATACGCAGTATTTT. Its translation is CSARLQGVTDTQYF.

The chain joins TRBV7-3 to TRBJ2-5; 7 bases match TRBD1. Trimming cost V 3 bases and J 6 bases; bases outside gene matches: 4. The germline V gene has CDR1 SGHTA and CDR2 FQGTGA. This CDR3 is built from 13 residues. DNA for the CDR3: TGTGCCAGCAGCTTGGGACAGAGGAAGACCCAGTACTTC. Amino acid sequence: CASSLGQRKTQYF.

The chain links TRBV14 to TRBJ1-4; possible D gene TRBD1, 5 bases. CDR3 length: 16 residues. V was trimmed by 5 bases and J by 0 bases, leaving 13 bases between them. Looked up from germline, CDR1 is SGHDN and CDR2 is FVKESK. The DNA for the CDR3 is TGTGCCAGCAGCATACGACAGTCCGCAACTAATGAAAAACTGTTTTTT. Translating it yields CASSIRQSATNEKLFF. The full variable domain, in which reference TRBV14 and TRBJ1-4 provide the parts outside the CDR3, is EAGVTQFPSHSVIEKGQTVTLRCDPISGHDNLYWYRRVMGKEIKFLLHFVKESKQDESGMPNNRFLAERTGGTYSTLKVQPAELEDSGVYFCASSIRQSATNEKLFFGSGTQLSVL.

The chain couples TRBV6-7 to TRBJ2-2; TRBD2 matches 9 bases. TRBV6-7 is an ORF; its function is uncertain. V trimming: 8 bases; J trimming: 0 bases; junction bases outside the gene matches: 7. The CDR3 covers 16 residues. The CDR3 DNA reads TGTGCCAGCGCGGGGCGGGAGGGATCGAACACCGGGGAGCTGTTTTTT. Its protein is CASAGREGSNTGELFF.

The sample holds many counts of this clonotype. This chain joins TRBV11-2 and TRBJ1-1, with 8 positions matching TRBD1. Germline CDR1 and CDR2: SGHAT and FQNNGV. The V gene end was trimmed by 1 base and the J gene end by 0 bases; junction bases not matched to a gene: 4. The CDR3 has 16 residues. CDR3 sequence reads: CASSLAPGQVNTEAFF. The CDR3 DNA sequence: TGTGCCAGCAGCTTAGCCCCGGGACAGGTGAACACTGAAGCTTTCTTT.

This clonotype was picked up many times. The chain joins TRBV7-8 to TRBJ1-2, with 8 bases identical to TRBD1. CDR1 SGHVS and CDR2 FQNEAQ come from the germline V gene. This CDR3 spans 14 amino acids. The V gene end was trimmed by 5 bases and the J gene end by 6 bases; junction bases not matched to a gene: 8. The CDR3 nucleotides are TGTGCCAGCAGCCCAAGACAGGGGCGAAATGGCTACACCTTC. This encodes CASSPRQGRNGYTF.